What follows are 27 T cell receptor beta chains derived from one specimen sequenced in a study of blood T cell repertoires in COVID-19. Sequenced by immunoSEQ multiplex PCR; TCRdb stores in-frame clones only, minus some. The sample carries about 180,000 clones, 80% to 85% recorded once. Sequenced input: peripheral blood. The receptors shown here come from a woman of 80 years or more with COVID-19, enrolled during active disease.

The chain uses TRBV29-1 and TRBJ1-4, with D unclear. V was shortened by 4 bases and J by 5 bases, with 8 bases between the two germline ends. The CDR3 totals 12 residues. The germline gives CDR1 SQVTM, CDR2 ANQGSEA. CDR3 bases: TGCAGCGTTGGGAGAAGGAATGAAAAACTGTTTTTT. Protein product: CSVGRRNEKLFF.

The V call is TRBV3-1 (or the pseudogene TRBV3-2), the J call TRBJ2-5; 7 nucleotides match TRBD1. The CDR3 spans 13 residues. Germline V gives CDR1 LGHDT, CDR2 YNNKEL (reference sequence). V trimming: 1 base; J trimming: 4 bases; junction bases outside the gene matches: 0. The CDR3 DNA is TGTGCCAGCAGCCAAGGGACAGGAGAGACCCAGTACTTC. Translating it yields CASSQGTGETQYF.

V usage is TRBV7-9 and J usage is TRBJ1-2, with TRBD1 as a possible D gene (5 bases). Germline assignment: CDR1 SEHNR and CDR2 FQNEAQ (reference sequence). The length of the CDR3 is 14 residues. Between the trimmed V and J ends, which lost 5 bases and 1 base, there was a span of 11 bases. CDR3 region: CASSPEGVNYGYTF. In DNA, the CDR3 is TGTGCCAGCAGCCCCGAAGGGGTTAACTATGGCTACACCTTC.

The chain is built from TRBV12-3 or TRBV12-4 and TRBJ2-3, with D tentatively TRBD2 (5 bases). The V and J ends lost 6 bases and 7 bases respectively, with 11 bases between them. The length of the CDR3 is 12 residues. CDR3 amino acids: CASSPSGYTQYF. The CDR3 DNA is TGTGCCAGCAGCCCCTCGGGATATACGCAGTATTTT.

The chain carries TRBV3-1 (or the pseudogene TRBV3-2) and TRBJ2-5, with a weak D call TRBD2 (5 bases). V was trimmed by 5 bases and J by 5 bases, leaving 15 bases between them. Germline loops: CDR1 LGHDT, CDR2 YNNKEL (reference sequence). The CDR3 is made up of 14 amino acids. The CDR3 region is CASSERASSETQYF. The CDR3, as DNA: TGTGCCAGCAGCGAGAGGGCGTCGTCGGAGACCCAGTACTTC.

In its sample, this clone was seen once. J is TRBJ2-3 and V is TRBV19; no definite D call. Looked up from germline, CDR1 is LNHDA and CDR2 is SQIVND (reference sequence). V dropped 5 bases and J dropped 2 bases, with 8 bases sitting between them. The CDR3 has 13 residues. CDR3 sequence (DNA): TGTGCCAGTAGTGTCGAGTTCACAGATACGCAGTATTTT. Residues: CASSVEFTDTQYF.

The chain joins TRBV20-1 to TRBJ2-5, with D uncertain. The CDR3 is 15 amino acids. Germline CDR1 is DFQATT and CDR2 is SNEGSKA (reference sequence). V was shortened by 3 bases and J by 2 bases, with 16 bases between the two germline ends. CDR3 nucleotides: TGCAGTGCTAGTTCTCCGACTGGTTGGCAAGAGACCCAGTACTTC. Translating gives CSASSPTGWQETQYF.

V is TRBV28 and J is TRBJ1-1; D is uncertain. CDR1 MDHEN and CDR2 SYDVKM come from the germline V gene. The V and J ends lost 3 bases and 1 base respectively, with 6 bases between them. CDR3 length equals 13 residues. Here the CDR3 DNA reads TGTGCCAGCAGTTTCCAGGAGAACACTGAAGCTTTCTTT. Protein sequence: CASSFQENTEAFF. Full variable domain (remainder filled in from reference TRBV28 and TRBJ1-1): DVKVTQSSRYLVKRTGEKVFLECVQDMDHENMFWYRQDPGLGLRLIYFSYDVKMKEKGDIPEGYSVSREKKERFSLILESASTNQTSMYLCASSFQENTEAFFGQGTRLTVV.

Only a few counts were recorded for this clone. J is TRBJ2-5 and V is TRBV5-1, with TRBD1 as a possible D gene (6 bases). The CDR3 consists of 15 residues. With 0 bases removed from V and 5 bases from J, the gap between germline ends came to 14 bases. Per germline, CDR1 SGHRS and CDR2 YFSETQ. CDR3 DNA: TGCGCCAGCAGCTTGGACAGGGAGTATACGGAGACCCAGTACTTC. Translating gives CASSLDREYTETQYF.

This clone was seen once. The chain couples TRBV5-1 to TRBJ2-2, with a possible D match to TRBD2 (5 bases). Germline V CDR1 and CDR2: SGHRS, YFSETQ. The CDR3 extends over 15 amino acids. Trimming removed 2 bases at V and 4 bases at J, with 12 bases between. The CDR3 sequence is CASSFLNRGTGELFF. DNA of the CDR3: TGCGCCAGCAGCTTTTTAAACCGGGGCACCGGGGAGCTGTTTTTT.

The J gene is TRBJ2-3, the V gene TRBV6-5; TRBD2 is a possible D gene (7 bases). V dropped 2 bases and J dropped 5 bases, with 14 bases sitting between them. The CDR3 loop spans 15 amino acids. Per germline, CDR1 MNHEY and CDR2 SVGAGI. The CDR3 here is CASSYPGGAKDTQYF. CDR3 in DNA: TGTGCCAGCAGTTACCCTGGGGGGGCCAAAGATACGCAGTATTTT.

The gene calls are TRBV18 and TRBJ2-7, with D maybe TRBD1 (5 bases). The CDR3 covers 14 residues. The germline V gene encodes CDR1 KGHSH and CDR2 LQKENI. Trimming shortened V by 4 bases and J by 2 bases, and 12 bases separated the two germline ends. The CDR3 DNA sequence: TGTGCCAGCTCACGAGTTGACAGTACCTACGAGCAGTACTTC. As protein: CASSRVDSTYEQYF.

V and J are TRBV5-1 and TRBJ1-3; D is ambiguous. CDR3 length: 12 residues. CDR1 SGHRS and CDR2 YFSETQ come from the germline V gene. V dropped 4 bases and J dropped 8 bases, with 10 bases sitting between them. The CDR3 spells CASSDTLDTIYF. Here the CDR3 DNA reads TGCGCCAGCAGCGATACATTGGACACCATATATTTT.

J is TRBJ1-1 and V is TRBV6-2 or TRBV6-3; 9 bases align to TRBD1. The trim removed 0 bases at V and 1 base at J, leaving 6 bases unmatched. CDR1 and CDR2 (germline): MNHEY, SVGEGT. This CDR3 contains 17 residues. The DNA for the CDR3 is TGTGCCAGCAGTTACTCGAGGGACAGGGTTTGGAACACTGAAGCTTTCTTT. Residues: CASSYSRDRVWNTEAFF.

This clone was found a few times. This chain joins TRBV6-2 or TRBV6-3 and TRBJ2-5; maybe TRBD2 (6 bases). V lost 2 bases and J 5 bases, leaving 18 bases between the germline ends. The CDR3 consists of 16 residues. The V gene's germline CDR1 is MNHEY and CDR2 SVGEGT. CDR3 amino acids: CASSYRGELNGETQYF. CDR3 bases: TGTGCCAGCAGTTACCGCGGGGAATTAAATGGGGAGACCCAGTACTTC.

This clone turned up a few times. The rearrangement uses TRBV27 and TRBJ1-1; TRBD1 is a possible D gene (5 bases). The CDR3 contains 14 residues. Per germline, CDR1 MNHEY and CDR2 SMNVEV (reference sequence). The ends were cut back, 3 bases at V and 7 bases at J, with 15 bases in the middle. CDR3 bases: TGTGCCAGCAGTTTCTCACGGGGGGGGTATGAAGCTTTCTTT. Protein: CASSFSRGGYEAFF.

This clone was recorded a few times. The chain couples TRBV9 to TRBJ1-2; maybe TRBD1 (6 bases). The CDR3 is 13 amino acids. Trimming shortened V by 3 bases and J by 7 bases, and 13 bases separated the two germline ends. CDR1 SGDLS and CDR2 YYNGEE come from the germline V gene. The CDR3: CASSARQAVGYTF. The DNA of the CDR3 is TGTGCCAGCAGCGCCCGACAGGCGGTTGGCTACACCTTC.

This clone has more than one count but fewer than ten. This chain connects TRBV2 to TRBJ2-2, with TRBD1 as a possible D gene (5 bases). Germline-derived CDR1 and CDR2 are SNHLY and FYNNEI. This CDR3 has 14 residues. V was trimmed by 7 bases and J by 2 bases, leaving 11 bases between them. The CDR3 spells CASKSDTNTGELFF. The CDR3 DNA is TGTGCCAGCAAATCGGACACCAACACCGGGGAGCTGTTTTTT.

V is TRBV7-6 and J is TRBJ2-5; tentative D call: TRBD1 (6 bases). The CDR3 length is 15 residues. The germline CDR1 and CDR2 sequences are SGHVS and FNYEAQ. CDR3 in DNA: TGTGCTACAAGCTTGGGAACAGGGTGGAAAGAGACCCAGTACTTC. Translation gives CATSLGTGWKETQYF.

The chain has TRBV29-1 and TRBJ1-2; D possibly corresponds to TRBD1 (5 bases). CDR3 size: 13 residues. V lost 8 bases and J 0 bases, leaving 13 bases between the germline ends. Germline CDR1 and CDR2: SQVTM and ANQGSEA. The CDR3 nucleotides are TGCAGCACCGCCGGGACTACTAACTATGGCTACACCTTC. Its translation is CSTAGTTNYGYTF.

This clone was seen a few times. Written as DNA, the CDR3 is TGTGCCAGCAGCTCCGGGGGGGCTTTAAACATTCAGTACTTC. This sequence encodes CASSSGGALNIQYF. The chain has TRBV7-2 and TRBJ2-4; 8 bases line up with TRBD2. CDR1 SGHTA and CDR2 FQGNSA come from the germline V gene. Trimming took 4 bases from V and 6 from J; bases not matched to a gene: 5. The CDR3 loop spans 14 amino acids.

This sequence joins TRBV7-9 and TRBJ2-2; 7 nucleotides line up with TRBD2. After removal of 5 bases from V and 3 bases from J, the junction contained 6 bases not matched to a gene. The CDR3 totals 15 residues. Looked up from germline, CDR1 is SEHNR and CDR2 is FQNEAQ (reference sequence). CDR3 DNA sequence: TGTGCCAGCAGCCCATTCGGGGGGTACACCGGGGAGCTGTTTTTT. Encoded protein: CASSPFGGYTGELFF.

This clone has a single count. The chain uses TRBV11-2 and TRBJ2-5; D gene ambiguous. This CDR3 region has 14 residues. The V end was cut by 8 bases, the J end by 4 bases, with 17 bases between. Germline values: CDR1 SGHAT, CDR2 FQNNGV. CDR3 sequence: CASAFVRPGETQYF. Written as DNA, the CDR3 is TGTGCCAGCGCTTTCGTAAGACCGGGAGAGACCCAGTACTTC.

CDR3 residues: CASSLLGLAGDGKTQYF. The DNA for the CDR3 is TGTGCCAGCAGCTTACTCGGACTAGCGGGAGATGGAAAGACCCAGTACTTC. The chain combines TRBV7-2 with TRBJ2-5; 13 bases match TRBD2. The CDR3 spans 17 residues. CDR1 and CDR2 (germline): SGHTA, FQGNSA. With V trimmed by 2 bases and J by 6 bases, 9 bases remained unmatched. The whole variable domain, filled in from reference TRBV7-2 and TRBJ2-5, reads GAGVSQSPSNKVTEKGKDVELRCDPISGHTALYWYRQSLGQGLEFLIYFQGNSAPDKSGLPSDRFSAERTGGSVSTLTIQRTQQEDSAVYLCASSLLGLAGDGKTQYFGPGTRLLVL.

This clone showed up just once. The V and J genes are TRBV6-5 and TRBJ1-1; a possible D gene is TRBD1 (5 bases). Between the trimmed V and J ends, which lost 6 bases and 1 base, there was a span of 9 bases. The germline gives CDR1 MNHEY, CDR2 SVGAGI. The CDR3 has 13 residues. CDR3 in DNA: TGTGCCAGCAGAGGGGCGGAGAACACTGAAGCTTTCTTT. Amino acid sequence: CASRGAENTEAFF.

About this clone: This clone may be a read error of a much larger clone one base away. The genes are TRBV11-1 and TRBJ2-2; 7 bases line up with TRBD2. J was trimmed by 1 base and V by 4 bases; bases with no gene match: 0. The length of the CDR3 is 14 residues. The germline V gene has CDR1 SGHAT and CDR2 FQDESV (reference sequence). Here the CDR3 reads CASSSSGNTGELFF. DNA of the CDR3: TGTGCCAGCAGCTCTAGCGGGAACACCGGGGAGCTGTTTTTT.

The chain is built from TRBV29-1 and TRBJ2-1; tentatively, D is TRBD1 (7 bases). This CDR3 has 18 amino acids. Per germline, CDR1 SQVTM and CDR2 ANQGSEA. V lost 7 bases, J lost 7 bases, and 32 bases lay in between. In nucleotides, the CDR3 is TGCAGCGCCTTAAAATGGGGTTCAGGGGGGACGCCGGGGAATGAGCAGTTCTTC. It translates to CSALKWGSGGTPGNEQFF.